The clone carrying this T cell receptor (beta chain) is medium-sized. Within the sample, other DNA sequences also encode this same CDR3. This sample stems from a study of T cell responses to AZD1222 COVID-19 vaccine. This CDR3 spans 14 amino acids. Trimming took off 2 bases at V and 0 bases at J, with 5 bases between the two ends. Germline V CDR1 and CDR2: MNHEY, SVGAGI. Clones were sequenced by immunoSEQ multiplex PCR, and TCRdb holds only the in-frame ones, with some missing. Here the sample spans about 18,000 clones, roughly 80% being singletons. The receptor comes from an adult who received the AZD1222 COVID-19 vaccine. Sequenced material: peripheral blood, taken 28 days after the second AZD1222 dose. The chain links TRBV6-5 to TRBJ1-5; D is uncertain. The CDR3 DNA follows: TGTGCCAGCAGTTACGGGTATAGCAATCAGCCCCAGCATTTT. Protein product: CASSYGYSNQPQHF.